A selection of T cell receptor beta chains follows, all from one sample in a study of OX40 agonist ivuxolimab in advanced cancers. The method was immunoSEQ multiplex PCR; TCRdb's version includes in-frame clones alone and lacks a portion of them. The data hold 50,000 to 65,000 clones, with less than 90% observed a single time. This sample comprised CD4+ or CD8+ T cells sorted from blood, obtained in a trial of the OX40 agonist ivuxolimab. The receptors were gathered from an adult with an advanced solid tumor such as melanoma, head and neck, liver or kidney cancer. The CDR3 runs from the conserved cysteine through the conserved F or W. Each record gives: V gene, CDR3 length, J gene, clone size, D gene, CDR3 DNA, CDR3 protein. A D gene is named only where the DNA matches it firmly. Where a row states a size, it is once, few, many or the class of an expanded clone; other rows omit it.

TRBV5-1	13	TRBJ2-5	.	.	TGCGCCAGCAGCTTGGTCGGGTTGGAGACCCAGTACTTC	CASSLVGLETQYF
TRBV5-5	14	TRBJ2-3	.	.	TGTGCCAGCAGAAGGTCCCCAGGGACAGATACGCAGTATTTT	CASRRSPGTDTQYF
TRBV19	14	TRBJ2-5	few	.	TGTGCCAGTAGTTCGGCCGGGACTGGACGGACCCAGTACTTC	CASSSAGTGRTQYF
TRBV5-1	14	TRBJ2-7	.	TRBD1	TGCGCCAGCAGCTTGGGACAGGGGGCGCGCGAGCAGTACTTC	CASSLGQGAREQYF
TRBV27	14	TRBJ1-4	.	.	TGTGCCAGCAGTTTAGCCGCTTGGGGTGAAAAACTGTTTTTT	CASSLAAWGEKLFF
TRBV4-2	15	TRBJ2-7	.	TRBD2	TGTGCCAGCAGCCAAGGCCCCGGGACTAGCTACGAGCAGTACTTC	CASSQGPGTSYEQYF
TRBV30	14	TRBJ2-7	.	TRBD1	TGTGCCTACCAAGCACCAGGGACAGGGAACGAGCAGTACTTC	CAYQAPGTGNEQYF
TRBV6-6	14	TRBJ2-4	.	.	TGTGCCAGCAAGGACGGGGGCGCCAAAAACATTCAGTACTTC	CASKDGGAKNIQYF
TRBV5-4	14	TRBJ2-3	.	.	TGTGCCAGTACCAAGGAGGTGGGCACAGATACGCAGTATTTT	CASTKEVGTDTQYF
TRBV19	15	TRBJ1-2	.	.	TGTGCCAGTAGTCCCCCCCAGGGGTCTACGGGTGGCTACACCTTC	CASSPPQGSTGGYTF
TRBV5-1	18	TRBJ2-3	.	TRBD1	TGCGCCAGCAGCTTGGCGTTGGACAGGGTCACTAGCACAGATACGCAGTATTTT	CASSLALDRVTSTDTQYF
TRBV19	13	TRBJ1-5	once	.	TGTGCCCGGAAAGGGACAAGCAATCAGCCCCAGCATTTT	CARKGTSNQPQHF
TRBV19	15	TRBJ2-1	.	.	TGTGCCAGTAGTTACTCAGCGGACTCCTACAATGAGCAGTTCTTC	CASSYSADSYNEQFF
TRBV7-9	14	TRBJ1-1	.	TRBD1	TGTGCCAGCAGTCGAACAGGGGTACGGACTGAAGCTTTCTTT	CASSRTGVRTEAFF
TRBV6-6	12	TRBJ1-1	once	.	TGTGCCAGCAGGGTACAGGGTAGTAAGGCTTTCTTT	CASRVQGSKAFF